This T cell receptor (beta chain) was documented in a study of T cell repertoires in cytomegalovirus infection. The overall study: An indication of both CMV infection and matching HLA type came from public TCR beta signatures.

This clonotype was counted between two and nine times. The antigen remains undetermined. TCRdb independently ran MiXCR on the reads; one entry per CDR3 protein. The table includes tens of thousands of distinct CDR3 sequences, about 18% detected once. The specimen comprised CD8+ T cells from cultured PBMCs, sampled from culture after CMV antigen stimulation. This clonotype originated in a human donor in good health (CMV status not recorded). Some clones in this sample may be carry-over from other donors' samples.

The CDR3 protein is CASRAGTGGGNEQFF. The CDR3 DNA reads as TGTGCCAGCAGAGCCGGGACAGGGGGCGGAAATGAGCAGTTCTTC. V and J are TRBV6-5 and TRBJ2-1, with 12 bases matching TRBD1. The germline V gene has CDR1 MNHEY and CDR2 SVGAGI. The CDR3 extends over 15 amino acids. After removal of 6 bases from V and 7 bases from J, the junction contained 7 bases not matched to a gene.